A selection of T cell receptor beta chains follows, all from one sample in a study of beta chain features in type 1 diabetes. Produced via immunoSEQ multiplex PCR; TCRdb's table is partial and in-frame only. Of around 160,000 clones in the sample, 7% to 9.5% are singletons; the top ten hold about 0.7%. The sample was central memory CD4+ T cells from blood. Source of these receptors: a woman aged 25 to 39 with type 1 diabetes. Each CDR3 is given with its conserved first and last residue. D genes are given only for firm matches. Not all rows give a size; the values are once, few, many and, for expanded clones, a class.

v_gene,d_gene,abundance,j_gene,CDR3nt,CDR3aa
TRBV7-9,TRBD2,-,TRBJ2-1,TGTGCCAGCGGACTGACTAGCTTCTACAATGAGCAGTTCTTC,CASGLTSFYNEQFF
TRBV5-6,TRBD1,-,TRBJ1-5,TGTGCCAGCAGCTACCGGGACAGGTACCAGCCCCAGCATTTT,CASSYRDRYQPQHF
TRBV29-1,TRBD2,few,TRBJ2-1,TGCAGCGTTGCAGGGACTAGCAGAGATGAGCAGTTCTTC,CSVAGTSRDEQFF
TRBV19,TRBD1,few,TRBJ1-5,TGTGCCAGCCGTTGGACAGGGGCCAACCAGCCCCAGCATTTT,CASRWTGANQPQHF
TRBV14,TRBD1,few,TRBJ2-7,TGTGCCAGCAGCCATGGGACAGGCCCAACCTACGAGCAGTACTTC,CASSHGTGPTYEQYF
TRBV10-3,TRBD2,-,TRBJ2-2,TGTGCCATCAGTGGGACTAGCGGGACCGGGGAGCTGTTTTTT,CAISGTSGTGELFF
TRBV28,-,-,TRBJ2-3,TGTGCCAGCAGTCCCGGGACTGGGGATACGAATGGGTATTTT,CASSPGTGDTNGYF
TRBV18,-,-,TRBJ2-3,TGTGCCAGCTCACCAGAAGCAGCGGGCACAGATACGCAGTATTTT,CASSPEAAGTDTQYF
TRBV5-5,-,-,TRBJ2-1,TGTGCCAGCAGCCAGCAGGTTGTCTCCTACAATGAGCAGTTCTTC,CASSQQVVSYNEQFF
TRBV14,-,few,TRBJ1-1,TGTGCCAGCAGCCAAACCAGGCAACGGAACACTGAAGCTTTCTTT,CASSQTRQRNTEAFF
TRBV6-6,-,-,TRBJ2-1,TGTGCCGTATCCAATGAGCAGTTCTTC,CAVSNEQFF
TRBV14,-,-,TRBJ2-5,TGTGCCAGCAGCAACCGACACGGGGTGAAGGAGACCCAGTACTTC,CASSNRHGVKETQYF
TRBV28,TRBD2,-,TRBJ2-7,TGTGCCAGCAGACCCCCGGGACTAGCGGGAGACGAGCAGTACTTC,CASRPPGLAGDEQYF
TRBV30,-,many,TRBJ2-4,TGTGCCTGGAATAGCGGAGAAAACATTCAGTACTTC,CAWNSGENIQYF
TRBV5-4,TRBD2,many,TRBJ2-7,TGTGCCAGCAGCCCCGGGACTAGCGCATCCTACGAGCAGTACTTC,CASSPGTSASYEQYF
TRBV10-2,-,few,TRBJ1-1,TGCGCCAGCAGTGAACAGAAGAACACTGAAGCTTTCTTT,CASSEQKNTEAFF
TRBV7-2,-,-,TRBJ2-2,TGTGCCAGCAGCCCGTTCGGGAGCACCGGGGAGCTGTTTTTT,CASSPFGSTGELFF
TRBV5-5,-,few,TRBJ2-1,TGTGCCAGCAGCTTGGGGTCGGACGGGATCTACAATGAGCAGTTCTTC,CASSLGSDGIYNEQFF
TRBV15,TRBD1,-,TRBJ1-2,TGTGCCACCGCAGGGGGCGACTATGGCTACACCTTC,CATAGGDYGYTF
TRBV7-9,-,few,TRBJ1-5,TGTGCCAGCAGCTTAGACAGCCAGCCCCAGCATTTT,CASSLDSQPQHF
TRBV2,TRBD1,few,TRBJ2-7,TGTGCCAGTCAGATTGGGACAGGGGAGGACGAGCAGTACTTC,CASQIGTGEDEQYF
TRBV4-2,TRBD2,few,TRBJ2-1,TGTGCCAGCAGCTCAAGGACTAGCGGGATTTACAATGAGCAGTTCTTC,CASSSRTSGIYNEQFF
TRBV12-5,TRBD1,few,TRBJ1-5,TGTGCTAGTGGAGGGACAGGGGGCCAGCCCCAGCATTTT,CASGGTGGQPQHF
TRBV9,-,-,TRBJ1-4,TGTGCCAGCAGCGTAACAGGGCGGGATGAAAAACTGTTTTTT,CASSVTGRDEKLFF
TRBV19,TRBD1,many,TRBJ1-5,TGTGCCGCGGGACAGGGGTATCAGCCCCAGCATTTT,CAAGQGYQPQHF
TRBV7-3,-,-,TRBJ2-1,TGTGCCAGCAGCTTGAGAGCGGACAGCTCCTACAATGAGCAGTTCTTC,CASSLRADSSYNEQFF
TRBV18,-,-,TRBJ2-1,TGTGCCAGCTCACCTGGACATGGCAATGAGCAGTTCTTC,CASSPGHGNEQFF
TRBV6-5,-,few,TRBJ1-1,TGTGCCAGCAGCTCCCCCGCAGGCGAGAACACTGAAGCTTTCTTT,CASSSPAGENTEAFF
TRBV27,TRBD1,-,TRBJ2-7,TGTGCCAGCAGTTTAGAGTGGACAGGGGGCTACGAGCAGTACTTC,CASSLEWTGGYEQYF
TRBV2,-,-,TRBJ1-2,TGTGCCAGCAGTGTTGACAGGAACTATGGCTACACCTTC,CASSVDRNYGYTF
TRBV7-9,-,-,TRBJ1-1,TGTGCCAGCAGCTTACTATTTGCGGCTGAAGCTTTCTTT,CASSLLFAAEAFF
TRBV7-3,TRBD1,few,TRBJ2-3,TGTGCCAGCAGCCTGGACAGGGGCACAGATACGCAGTATTTT,CASSLDRGTDTQYF
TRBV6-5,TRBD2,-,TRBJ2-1,TGTGCCAGCAGCCGATCTAGCGGGAGGGGGCTGGTGCAGTTCTTC,CASSRSSGRGLVQFF
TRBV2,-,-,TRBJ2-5,TGTGCCAGTAGTTCTAGCGAACAAGAGACCCAGTACTTC,CASSSSEQETQYF
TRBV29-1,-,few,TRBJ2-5,TGCAGCGTTGGGCCCAACGTGAAAGAGACCCAGTACTTC,CSVGPNVKETQYF
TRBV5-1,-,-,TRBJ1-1,TGCGCCAGCAGCTTGTTTTTAGGGCAGGGTGAAGCTTTCTTT,CASSLFLGQGEAFF
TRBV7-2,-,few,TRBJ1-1,TGTGCCAGCAGCTTCCACGGGAGGACGACGAACACTGAAGCTTTCTTT,CASSFHGRTTNTEAFF
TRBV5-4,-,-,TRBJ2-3,TGTGCCAGCAGCTCGACAGCTAGCACAGATACGCAGTATTTT,CASSSTASTDTQYF
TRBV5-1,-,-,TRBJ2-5,TGCGCCAGCAGCTTGGAAGGGGTGGAGACCCAGTACTTC,CASSLEGVETQYF
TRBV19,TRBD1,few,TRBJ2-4,TGTGCCAGTAGCCTGCCCGGGACAGACAAAAACATTCAGTACTTC,CASSLPGTDKNIQYF
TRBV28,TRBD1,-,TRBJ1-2,TGTGCCAGCAGCCTAGGACAGGGTGTTAGCTATGGCTACACCTTC,CASSLGQGVSYGYTF
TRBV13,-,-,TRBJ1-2,TGTGCCAGCAGCTTAGGTCGGGTAGGGAGTGGCTACACCTTC,CASSLGRVGSGYTF
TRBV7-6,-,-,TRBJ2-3,TGTGCCAGCAGCTTCCACAGGGAAGATACGCAGTATTTT,CASSFHREDTQYF
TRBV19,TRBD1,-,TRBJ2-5,TGTGCCAGTAGTGGGACAGGGGGCTGGGAGACCCAGTACTTC,CASSGTGGWETQYF
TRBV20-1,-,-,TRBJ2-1,TGCAGTGCTAGAGCGGACAATGAGCAGTTCTTC,CSARADNEQFF
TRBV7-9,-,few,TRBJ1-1,TGTGCCAGCAGCTTACAGGGTGGGAACACTGAAGCTTTCTTT,CASSLQGGNTEAFF
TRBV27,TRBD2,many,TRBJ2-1,TGTGCCACGACTAGCGGGAGTGGCAATGAGCAGTTCTTC,CATTSGSGNEQFF
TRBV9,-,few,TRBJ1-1,TGTGCCAGCAGCGCCACCCCGGGGGTCACTGAAGCTTTCTTT,CASSATPGVTEAFF
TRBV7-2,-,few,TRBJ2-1,TGTGCCAGCAGCCAGCAGGGAGGGGGGAACAATGAGCAGTTCTTC,CASSQQGGGNNEQFF